A selection of T cell receptor beta chains follows, all from one sample in a study of T-cell reconstitution after alpha-beta-depleted transplantation in children. TCRdb recomputed calls from the PCR reads with MiXCR, one row per CDR3 protein. Of 250,000 to 300,000 distinct CDR3 sequences in the sample, nearly 8% were seen once. The source was peripheral blood, collected 360 days after TCRalphabeta/CD19-depleted stem cell transplant. The source of these receptors is a female patient aged 2 to 10 who had a stem cell transplant for Fanconi anemia, so the T cells may come from the graft donor. Each CDR3 is given with its conserved first and last residue. The D gene is left open where the match is weak. Clone size appears in some rows only: once, few, many, or a class for an expanded clone.

d_call: .; clone_size: many; j_call: TRBJ2-5; v_call: TRBV28; cdr3_aa: CASSLRAGQPYQETQYF; cdr3_nt: TGTGCCAGCAGTTTAAGGGCAGGACAGCCCTACCAAGAGACCCAGTACTTC
d_call: TRBD1; clone_size: many; j_call: TRBJ2-7; v_call: TRBV4-3; cdr3_aa: CASKGQGLEQYF; cdr3_nt: TGCGCCAGCAAGGGACAGGGGCTCGAGCAGTACTTC
d_call: .; clone_size: .; j_call: TRBJ1-1; v_call: TRBV19; cdr3_aa: CASSTSWEGNTEAFF; cdr3_nt: TGTGCCAGTAGTACCTCTTGGGAGGGGAACACTGAAGCTTTCTTT
d_call: .; clone_size: many; j_call: TRBJ2-1; v_call: TRBV28; cdr3_aa: CASSLAGRGDEQFF; cdr3_nt: TGTGCCAGCAGTTTGGCGGGAAGGGGCGATGAGCAGTTCTTC
d_call: TRBD2; clone_size: few; j_call: TRBJ2-1; v_call: TRBV20-1; cdr3_aa: CSAIRRPSRGRGLAGGHRDEQFF; cdr3_nt: TGCAGTGCTATCCGGCGACCGAGTCGGGGTAGAGGTCTAGCGGGGGGGCATCGGGATGAGCAGTTCTTC
d_call: .; clone_size: few; j_call: TRBJ2-1; v_call: TRBV2; cdr3_aa: CASRTPRGASLYNEQFF; cdr3_nt: TGTGCCAGCAGGACCCCTCGGGGGGCATCGCTTTACAATGAGCAGTTCTTC
d_call: .; clone_size: many; j_call: TRBJ2-7; v_call: TRBV20-1; cdr3_aa: CSATGALSYEQYF; cdr3_nt: TGCAGTGCTACAGGGGCCCTCTCCTACGAGCAGTACTTC
d_call: .; clone_size: many; j_call: TRBJ1-1; v_call: TRBV28; cdr3_aa: CASRWTVGTEAFF; cdr3_nt: TGTGCCAGCAGGTGGACGGTGGGAACTGAAGCTTTCTTT
d_call: .; clone_size: .; j_call: TRBJ2-5; v_call: TRBV6-2/TRBV6-3; cdr3_aa: CASRGEGWETQYF; cdr3_nt: TGTGCCAGCAGGGGGGAAGGATGGGAGACCCAGTACTTC
d_call: .; clone_size: many; j_call: TRBJ2-1; v_call: TRBV7-9; cdr3_aa: CASGGYMSSYNEQFF; cdr3_nt: TGTGCCAGCGGGGGATATATGAGCTCCTACAATGAGCAGTTCTTC
d_call: .; clone_size: many; j_call: TRBJ2-3; v_call: TRBV15; cdr3_aa: CATSKGVTDTQYF; cdr3_nt: TGTGCCACCAGCAAGGGGGTAACAGATACGCAGTATTTT
d_call: .; clone_size: many; j_call: TRBJ2-1; v_call: TRBV27; cdr3_aa: CASRQGLSNYNEQFF; cdr3_nt: TGTGCCAGCAGACAGGGACTATCGAATTACAATGAGCAGTTCTTC
d_call: TRBD2; clone_size: few; j_call: TRBJ2-3; v_call: TRBV18; cdr3_aa: CASSELTSGSGADTQYF; cdr3_nt: TGTGCCAGCTCAGAGTTAACTAGCGGGAGCGGCGCAGATACGCAGTATTTT
d_call: .; clone_size: many; j_call: TRBJ2-1; v_call: TRBV7-2; cdr3_aa: CASSFAGSSYNEQFF; cdr3_nt: TGTGCCAGCAGCTTTGCAGGGAGCTCCTACAATGAGCAGTTCTTC
d_call: TRBD2; clone_size: many; j_call: TRBJ2-5; v_call: TRBV6-5; cdr3_aa: CASSYSIVAGEGTQYF; cdr3_nt: TGTGCCAGCAGTTACTCGATAGTCGCGGGGGAAGGGACCCAGTACTTC
d_call: TRBD2; clone_size: .; j_call: TRBJ2-5; v_call: TRBV29-1; cdr3_aa: CSVANSGGPGTQYF; cdr3_nt: TGCAGCGTTGCGAATAGCGGGGGCCCGGGGACCCAGTACTTC
d_call: TRBD1; clone_size: many; j_call: TRBJ2-7; v_call: TRBV5-1; cdr3_aa: CASSHDREVYEQYF; cdr3_nt: TGCGCCAGCAGCCATGACAGGGAAGTGTACGAGCAGTACTTC
d_call: TRBD1; clone_size: many; j_call: TRBJ1-4; v_call: TRBV6-5; cdr3_aa: CASSYEGAREKLFF; cdr3_nt: TGTGCCAGCAGTTACGAGGGGGCAAGAGAAAAACTGTTTTTT
d_call: .; clone_size: many; j_call: TRBJ2-2; v_call: TRBV20-1; cdr3_aa: CSARQGPGELFF; cdr3_nt: TGCAGTGCTAGACAGGGCCCCGGGGAGCTGTTTTTT
d_call: TRBD2; clone_size: .; j_call: TRBJ2-7; v_call: TRBV7-6; cdr3_aa: CASSLWVAGAPEQYF; cdr3_nt: TGTGCCAGCAGCTTGTGGGTAGCGGGAGCACCCGAGCAGTACTTC
d_call: .; clone_size: many; j_call: TRBJ2-7; v_call: TRBV12-3/TRBV12-4; cdr3_aa: CASSLSAAYEQYF; cdr3_nt: TGTGCCAGCAGTTTGTCAGCAGCCTACGAGCAGTACTTC
d_call: .; clone_size: few; j_call: TRBJ1-2; v_call: TRBV11-3; cdr3_aa: CASSLRAGPSDYGYTF; cdr3_nt: TGTGCCAGCAGCTTACGGGCAGGGCCATCCGACTATGGCTACACCTTC
d_call: .; clone_size: many; j_call: TRBJ2-3; v_call: TRBV10-3; cdr3_aa: CAISENIGSDTQYF; cdr3_nt: TGTGCCATCAGTGAGAATATAGGTTCGGATACGCAGTATTTT
d_call: TRBD2; clone_size: many; j_call: TRBJ2-1; v_call: TRBV6-4; cdr3_aa: CASRPLWLAGEASYNEQFF; cdr3_nt: TGTGCCAGCAGACCGCTCTGGCTAGCGGGGGAGGCGAGCTACAATGAGCAGTTCTTC
d_call: TRBD1; clone_size: few; j_call: TRBJ1-2; v_call: TRBV5-5; cdr3_aa: CASSFLGTGPGGYTF; cdr3_nt: TGTGCCAGCAGCTTTTTAGGGACAGGGCCGGGTGGCTACACCTTC
d_call: TRBD1; clone_size: .; j_call: TRBJ1-4; v_call: TRBV6-1; cdr3_aa: CASSRGLLIRQGAIEKLFF; cdr3_nt: TGTGCCAGCTCCAGGGGGCTCCTAATCCGACAGGGGGCAATTGAAAAACTGTTTTTT
d_call: .; clone_size: many; j_call: TRBJ2-5; v_call: TRBV6-5; cdr3_aa: CASSYPGGQETQYF; cdr3_nt: TGTGCCAGCAGTTACCCCGGTGGGCAAGAGACCCAGTACTTC
d_call: TRBD2; clone_size: few; j_call: TRBJ2-7; v_call: TRBV5-1; cdr3_aa: CASSTTSGSSYEQYF; cdr3_nt: TGCGCCAGCAGCACAACTAGCGGGAGCTCCTACGAGCAGTACTTC
d_call: .; clone_size: few; j_call: TRBJ2-3; v_call: TRBV4-1; cdr3_aa: CASRERGLTDTQYF; cdr3_nt: TGCGCCAGCAGAGAAAGGGGGTTGACAGATACGCAGTATTTT
d_call: TRBD1; clone_size: many; j_call: TRBJ2-5; v_call: TRBV10-3; cdr3_aa: CAISEAGGSRETQYF; cdr3_nt: TGTGCCATCAGTGAGGCAGGGGGCTCTCGGGAGACCCAGTACTTC
d_call: .; clone_size: .; j_call: TRBJ2-7; v_call: TRBV9; cdr3_aa: CASSVGGPTDYGQYF; cdr3_nt: TGTGCCAGCAGCGTAGGGGGCCCGACGGACTACGGGCAGTACTTC
d_call: .; clone_size: many; j_call: TRBJ2-3; v_call: TRBV6-5; cdr3_aa: CASSYPGSDTQYF; cdr3_nt: TGTGCCAGCAGTTACCCCGGGTCAGATACGCAGTATTTT
d_call: .; clone_size: .; j_call: TRBJ2-3; v_call: TRBV11-2; cdr3_aa: CASSLDKRGAIPDTQYF; cdr3_nt: TGTGCCAGCAGCTTAGATAAACGGGGCGCAATCCCCGATACGCAGTATTTT
d_call: .; clone_size: many; j_call: TRBJ2-1; v_call: TRBV4-2; cdr3_aa: CASSQVLANEQFF; cdr3_nt: TGTGCCAGCAGCCAAGTTCTGGCCAATGAGCAGTTCTTC
d_call: .; clone_size: .; j_call: TRBJ2-3; v_call: TRBV15; cdr3_aa: CATSRPLMDTQYF; cdr3_nt: TGTGCCACCAGCAGGCCCCTTATGGATACGCAGTATTTT
d_call: .; clone_size: many; j_call: TRBJ2-3; v_call: TRBV5-1; cdr3_aa: CASSLAILGHDTDTQYF; cdr3_nt: TGCGCCAGCAGCTTGGCTATCTTGGGACACGACACAGATACGCAGTATTTT
d_call: TRBD1; clone_size: many; j_call: TRBJ2-7; v_call: TRBV5-1; cdr3_aa: CASSLVGTGVSSYEQYF; cdr3_nt: TGCGCCAGCAGCTTGGTTGGGACAGGGGTATCCTCCTACGAGCAGTACTTC
d_call: .; clone_size: many; j_call: TRBJ1-2; v_call: TRBV12-3/TRBV12-4; cdr3_aa: CASSWRQYRDYGYTF; cdr3_nt: TGTGCCAGCAGTTGGAGACAGTATAGGGACTATGGCTACACCTTC
d_call: TRBD2; clone_size: .; j_call: TRBJ2-3; v_call: TRBV11-1; cdr3_aa: CASSAGEADTQYF; cdr3_nt: TGTGCCAGCAGCGCGGGAGAGGCAGATACGCAGTATTTT
d_call: .; clone_size: many; j_call: TRBJ1-1; v_call: TRBV12-3/TRBV12-4; cdr3_aa: CASSFWGHEAFF; cdr3_nt: TGTGCCAGCAGTTTTTGGGGACACGAAGCTTTCTTT
d_call: .; clone_size: many; j_call: TRBJ1-1; v_call: TRBV25-1; cdr3_aa: CASKEGREAFF; cdr3_nt: TGTGCCAGCAAGGAGGGTCGGGAGGCTTTCTTT
d_call: .; clone_size: few; j_call: TRBJ1-4; v_call: TRBV6-2/TRBV6-3; cdr3_aa: CASCERDIRDEKLFF; cdr3_nt: TGTGCCAGCTGCGAAAGAGACATTCGGGATGAAAAACTGTTTTTT
d_call: .; clone_size: many; j_call: TRBJ1-1; v_call: TRBV6-5; cdr3_aa: CASSYGIRGTEAFF; cdr3_nt: TGTGCCAGCAGTTACGGGATCAGGGGTACTGAAGCTTTCTTT
d_call: .; clone_size: many; j_call: TRBJ2-1; v_call: TRBV12-3/TRBV12-4; cdr3_aa: CASTWDNYNEQFF; cdr3_nt: TGTGCCAGCACCTGGGACAATTACAATGAGCAGTTCTTC
d_call: TRBD1; clone_size: .; j_call: TRBJ2-7; v_call: TRBV27; cdr3_aa: CASSWDRNYEQYF; cdr3_nt: TGTGCCAGCAGCTGGGACAGAAACTACGAGCAGTACTTC
d_call: .; clone_size: few; j_call: TRBJ2-3; v_call: TRBV7-6; cdr3_aa: CASSTLDGGITDTQYF; cdr3_nt: TGTGCCAGCAGCACCCTTGACGGGGGTATCACAGATACGCAGTATTTT
d_call: .; clone_size: few; j_call: TRBJ1-1; v_call: TRBV27; cdr3_aa: CASSLMGRGRDTEAFF; cdr3_nt: TGTGCCAGCAGTTTAATGGGCAGGGGTAGGGACACTGAAGCTTTCTTT
d_call: .; clone_size: many; j_call: TRBJ1-5; v_call: TRBV20-1; cdr3_aa: CSANGLGAQHF; cdr3_nt: TGCAGTGCCAACGGACTAGGGGCCCAGCATTTT
d_call: TRBD2; clone_size: few; j_call: TRBJ2-2; v_call: TRBV20-1; cdr3_aa: CSAGLEVNTGELFF; cdr3_nt: TGCAGTGCTGGACTAGAGGTGAACACCGGGGAGCTGTTTTTT
d_call: .; clone_size: .; j_call: TRBJ2-7; v_call: TRBV27; cdr3_aa: CASSLADGTYEQYF; cdr3_nt: TGTGCCAGCAGTTTGGCAGATGGAACCTACGAGCAGTACTTC
d_call: .; clone_size: .; j_call: TRBJ2-5; v_call: TRBV18; cdr3_aa: CASSPPLGTGTQETQYF; cdr3_nt: TGTGCCAGCTCACCACCGTTAGGCACAGGCACCCAAGAGACCCAGTACTTC
d_call: TRBD1; clone_size: few; j_call: TRBJ1-4; v_call: TRBV20-1; cdr3_aa: CSARDHRGTNEKLFF; cdr3_nt: TGCAGTGCTAGAGACCACAGGGGTACTAATGAAAAACTGTTTTTT
d_call: .; clone_size: many; j_call: TRBJ1-6; v_call: TRBV7-9; cdr3_aa: CASRLDQGSNSPLHF; cdr3_nt: TGTGCCAGCAGGCTCGATCAGGGTTCTAATTCACCCCTCCACTTT
d_call: TRBD2; clone_size: many; j_call: TRBJ2-5; v_call: TRBV20-1; cdr3_aa: CSAPRLTSGSQETQYF; cdr3_nt: TGCAGTGCACCACGGCTGACTAGCGGGAGCCAAGAGACCCAGTACTTC
d_call: .; clone_size: .; j_call: TRBJ1-2; v_call: TRBV4-2; cdr3_aa: CASSQEWIPMGGYTF; cdr3_nt: TGTGCCAGCAGCCAAGAATGGATCCCAATGGGTGGCTACACCTTC
d_call: TRBD2; clone_size: many; j_call: TRBJ2-7; v_call: TRBV9; cdr3_aa: CASSVDLAGQQYF; cdr3_nt: TGTGCCAGCAGCGTAGACCTAGCGGGACAGCAGTACTTC
d_call: .; clone_size: few; j_call: TRBJ1-4; v_call: TRBV7-9; cdr3_aa: CASSLEGNNEKLFF; cdr3_nt: TGTGCCAGCAGCTTAGAAGGGAATAATGAAAAACTGTTTTTT
d_call: .; clone_size: many; j_call: TRBJ2-7; v_call: TRBV5-1; cdr3_aa: CASSLATGPSYEQYF; cdr3_nt: TGCGCCAGCAGCTTGGCTACAGGACCTTCCTACGAGCAGTACTTC
d_call: TRBD2; clone_size: .; j_call: TRBJ2-2; v_call: TRBV6-1; cdr3_aa: CASSALAGGNTGELFF; cdr3_nt: TGTGCCAGCAGTGCGCTAGCGGGGGGAAACACCGGGGAGCTGTTTTTT
d_call: TRBD1; clone_size: many; j_call: TRBJ2-7; v_call: TRBV7-6; cdr3_aa: CASSLGTGEQYF; cdr3_nt: TGTGCCAGCAGCCTCGGGACAGGGGAGCAGTACTTC